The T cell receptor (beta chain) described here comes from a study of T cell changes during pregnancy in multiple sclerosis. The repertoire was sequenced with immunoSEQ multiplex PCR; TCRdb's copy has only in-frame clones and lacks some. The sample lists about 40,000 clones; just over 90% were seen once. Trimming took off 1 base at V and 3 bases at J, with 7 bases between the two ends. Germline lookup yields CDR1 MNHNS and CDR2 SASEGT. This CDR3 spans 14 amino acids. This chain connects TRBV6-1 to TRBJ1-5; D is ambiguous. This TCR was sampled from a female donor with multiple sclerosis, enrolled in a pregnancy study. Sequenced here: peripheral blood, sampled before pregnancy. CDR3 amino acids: CASSEGRVNQPQHF. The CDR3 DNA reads TGTGCCAGCAGTGAAGGGCGGGTCAATCAGCCCCAGCATTTT.